These 27 T cell receptor beta chains were sequenced from one sample in a study of T cells in Graves' hyperthyroidism and ophthalmopathy. It was RNA transcripts that yielded the amplified TCR beta CDR3 regions. The HTBI set primed first-round TCR CDR3 RT-PCR. TCRdb reanalysed the multiplex PCR reads using MiXCR and keeps one entry per CDR3 protein. Among more than 350,000 distinct CDR3 sequences listed, roughly 15% were seen once. Sequencing used blood. The receptors here all came from a woman aged 25 to 45 with Graves' hyperthyroidism that later progressed to Graves' ophthalmopathy.

The chain employs TRBV15 and TRBJ2-7; possible D gene TRBD1, 6 bases. The CDR3 contains 16 residues. Trimming removed 1 base from V and 3 bases from J, with 16 bases in between. CDR1 LNHNV and CDR2 YYDKDF come from the germline V gene (reference sequence). The CDR3 loop is CATSRATMTGYYEQYF. DNA for the CDR3: TGTGCCACCAGCAGAGCAACTATGACAGGATACTACGAGCAGTACTTC.

This clonotype was found a few times. The V call is TRBV19, the J call TRBJ2-7; TRBD1 matches 7 bases. The CDR3 is 14 residues long. The germline V gene encodes CDR1 LNHDA and CDR2 SQIVND (reference sequence). The J segment lost 0 bases and the V segment lost 7 bases, leaving 6 bases of the junction unmatched. CDR3 in amino acids: CASTSRDSSYEQYF. The CDR3 coding sequence is TGTGCCAGTACCTCCCGGGACAGCTCCTACGAGCAGTACTTC.

This clonotype showed up many times. The chain recombines TRBV16 with TRBJ1-5; D not certain. CDR1 KGHSY and CDR2 FQNENV come from the germline V gene. Trimming shortened V by 4 bases and J by 5 bases, and 9 bases separated the two germline ends. This CDR3 is built from 13 residues. The CDR3 protein is CASSRRTDQPQHF. The CDR3, as DNA: TGTGCCAGCAGCCGTCGGACGGATCAGCCCCAGCATTTT.

This clonotype was seen only once. Since a much larger clone is just one base distant, this may be a read error. The gene calls are TRBV7-9 and TRBJ1-2; D is possibly TRBD1 (5 bases). Germline V CDR1 and CDR2: SEHNR, FQNEAQ (reference sequence). The CDR3 has 12 amino acids. Trimming shortened V by 6 bases and J by 5 bases, and 10 bases separated the two germline ends. CDR3 residues: CASSGRVYGYTF. For the CDR3, the DNA is TGTGCCAGCAGTGGCAGGGTGTATGGCTACACCTTC.

This chain connects TRBV6-1 to TRBJ2-1; the D is unclear. The CDR3 runs to 15 residues. Trimming cost V 3 bases and J 2 bases, with 11 bases left between them. Germline V gene lookup returns CDR1 MNHNS and CDR2 SASEGT. CDR3 in amino acids: CASSDIRSAYNEQFF. CDR3 nucleotides: TGTGCCAGCAGTGATATCAGATCCGCCTACAATGAGCAGTTCTTC.

The chain links TRBV5-1 to TRBJ2-2; perhaps TRBD1 as D (5 bases). This CDR3 comprises 13 residues. The germline V and J ends were trimmed by 4 bases and 6 bases, with 10 bases remaining between them. Germline V lookup: CDR1 SGHRS, CDR2 YFSETQ. Here the CDR3 reads CASSGAGAGELFF. The DNA for the CDR3 is TGCGCCAGCAGCGGGGCCGGCGCCGGGGAGCTGTTTTTT.

This clonotype was detected many times. J is TRBJ1-2 and V is TRBV12-3 or TRBV12-4; TRBD1 is a possible D gene (6 bases). This CDR3 is 15 amino acids long. V was cut by 3 bases and J by 1 base, with 12 bases left in between. The CDR3 loop reads CASSFTGGGNYGYTF. The CDR3 bases are TGTGCCAGCAGTTTCACCGGAGGGGGTAACTATGGCTACACCTTC.

This clonotype was detected a few times. V is TRBV29-1 and J is TRBJ2-2; a possible D gene is TRBD2 (6 bases). Germline loops: CDR1 SQVTM, CDR2 ANQGSEA. The CDR3 loop spans 16 amino acids. Trimming took 6 bases from V and 5 from J, leaving 22 bases between them. The CDR3 coding sequence is TGCAGCGTGGAGGGGCTCTCTGACGATACAACCGGGGAGCTGTTTTTT. It translates to CSVEGLSDDTTGELFF.

In its sample, this clonotype was seen once. This may come from a read error, since a much larger clone is one base off. This chain joins TRBV28 and TRBJ1-2; 9 positions agree with TRBD1. The CDR3 has 18 amino acids. Trimming took 4 bases from V and 4 from J; bases not matched to a gene: 16. In germline, CDR1 is MDHEN, CDR2 SYDVKM. The CDR3, as DNA: TGTGCCAGCAGTTCATTCCGGAACAGGGGGCCTTTGTTCTATGGCTACACCTTC. Protein product: CASSSFRNRGPLFYGYTF.

This clonotype came up many times. The chain links TRBV2 to TRBJ2-2, with TRBD1 as a possible D gene (7 bases). Germline CDR1 SNHLY, CDR2 FYNNEI. Trimming removed 8 bases from V and 4 bases from J, with 17 bases in between. CDR3 length: 15 residues. CDR3 loop: CASGEDRISTGELFF. The CDR3 bases are TGTGCCAGCGGGGAGGACAGGATTAGCACCGGGGAGCTGTTTTTT.

The J gene is TRBJ2-7, the V gene TRBV29-1; 10 nucleotides match TRBD1. J lost 1 base, V lost 2 bases, and 5 bases had no gene match. The CDR3 is made up of 15 amino acids. CDR1 and CDR2 from the germline V gene are SQVTM and ANQGSEA. Here the CDR3 DNA reads TGCAGCGTTGAACTGGGACAGGGGCTTTCCTACGAGCAGTACTTC. It translates to CSVELGQGLSYEQYF.

The chain joins TRBV5-1 to TRBJ2-7, with D possibly matching TRBD2 (6 bases). In germline, CDR1 is SGHRS, CDR2 YFSETQ. The V end lost 2 bases, the J end lost 4 bases, and 16 bases lay between the germline ends. The CDR3 is 15 residues long. For the CDR3, the DNA is TGCGCCAGCAGCTTTGACTGGCGGGGTTTGTACGAGCAGTACTTC. It codes for CASSFDWRGLYEQYF.

This clonotype was recorded only once. An end of the junction does not agree with germline; a read error may underlie this. This chain connects TRBV7-8 to TRBJ2-5; 9 positions agree with TRBD1. Germline CDR1 is SGHVS and CDR2 is FQNEAQ. The CDR3 is made up of 15 amino acids. CDR3 sequence: CASSSTGGRQEIQYF. The DNA for the CDR3 is TGTGCCAGCAGCTCGACAGGGGGTCGCCAAGAGATCCAGTACTTC.

This clonotype was seen repeatedly, ten times or more. The CDR3 DNA reads TGCAGTGCTCCGGACAGGGCGAACACCGGGGAGCTGTTTTTT. Encoded protein: CSAPDRANTGELFF. V is TRBV20-1 and J is TRBJ2-2; 8 bases line up with TRBD1. The CDR3 extends over 14 amino acids. The germline V gene has CDR1 DFQATT and CDR2 SNEGSKA (reference sequence). Germline trimming cut 5 bases from V and 0 bases from J; bases unmatched to any gene: 2.

CDR3 region: CSVGLFTGNTGELFF. The CDR3 bases are TGCAGCGTGGGCCTTTTCACAGGGAACACCGGGGAGCTGTTTTTT. J is TRBJ2-2 and V is TRBV29-1; TRBD1 is a possible D gene (5 bases). The CDR3 loop spans 15 amino acids. V was shortened by 6 bases and J by 1 base, with 15 bases between the two germline ends. Germline V gives CDR1 SQVTM, CDR2 ANQGSEA.

Points on this clonotype: With a much larger clone just one base away, this may be a read error. This chain links TRBV28 with TRBJ2-3; 13 bases are a match to TRBD2. The germline V gene encodes CDR1 MDHEN and CDR2 SYDVKM. J lost 8 bases, V lost 5 bases, and 10 bases had no gene match. The CDR3 is 16 residues long. The CDR3 nucleotides read TGTGCCAGCAGTAAGCCGGGACTAGCGGGAATGGGTACGCAGTATTTT. Its protein is CASSKPGLAGMGTQYF.

This clonotype was observed at least ten times. This chain links TRBV15 with TRBJ2-1, with TRBD2 matching over 8 bases. Germline V lookup: CDR1 LNHNV, CDR2 YYDKDF (reference sequence). V shed 8 bases, J shed 6 bases, and the junction held 6 bases outside the gene matches. CDR3 length equals 13 residues. CDR3 nucleotide sequence: TGTGCCACCCGCCGGGGGGGAGGCAATGAGCAGTTCTTC. Protein: CATRRGGGNEQFF. Based on the CDR3 plus reference TRBV15 and TRBJ2-1, the full variable domain is DAMVIQNPRYQVTQFGKPVTLSCSQTLNHNVMYWYQQKSSQAPKLLFHYYDKDFNNEADTPDNFQSRRPNTSFCFLDIRSPGLGDTAMYLCATRRGGGNEQFFGPGTRLTVL.

This clonotype occurred many times. The chain links TRBV11-2 to TRBJ2-1; D not certain. Germline CDR1 SGHAT, CDR2 FQNNGV. V lost 5 bases, J lost 0 bases, and 17 bases lay in between. The CDR3 runs 17 residues. CDR3 region: CASSISPKTGSYNEQFF. The DNA of the CDR3 is TGTGCCAGCAGCATATCGCCTAAGACGGGCTCCTACAATGAGCAGTTCTTC.

This clonotype was counted only a few times. The chain recombines TRBV6-4 with TRBJ2-2; D is perhaps TRBD2 (6 bases). V was pared by 6 bases and J by 3 bases, with 14 bases between. CDR3 length: 15 residues. Per the germline V gene, CDR1 is MRHNA and CDR2 is SNTAGT. The CDR3 spells CASSRGIRDTGELFF. As DNA, the CDR3 is TGTGCCAGCAGCCGGGGGATTCGGGACACCGGGGAGCTGTTTTTT.

This clonotype was found many times. The rearrangement joins TRBV12-3 or TRBV12-4 to TRBJ1-1, with 9 positions matching TRBD1. J lost 3 bases, V lost 5 bases, and 16 bases had no gene match. The CDR3 runs to 18 residues. The CDR3 nucleotides are TGTGCCAGCAGTCCCGCTGGGACAGGGACCTGGGCCTACACTGAAGCTTTCTTT. It encodes CASSPAGTGTWAYTEAFF.

This clonotype was seen ten or more times. The chain uses TRBV24-1 and TRBJ2-5, with 12 bases fitting TRBD1. This CDR3 is built from 16 residues. Germline trimming cut 2 bases from V and 5 bases from J; bases unmatched to any gene: 5. Looked up from germline, CDR1 is KGHDR and CDR2 is SFDVKD. DNA of the CDR3: TGTGCCACCAGTGATTCGCCGGGACAGGGGGCCGAGACCCAGTACTTC. This codes for CATSDSPGQGAETQYF.

J is TRBJ2-7 and V is TRBV11-2, with D possibly TRBD1 on 6 matching bases. Trimming took off 5 bases at V and 2 bases at J, with 16 bases between the two ends. CDR3 size: 15 residues. Germline CDR1 reads SGHAT; CDR2 reads FQNNGV. CDR3 amino acids: CASSRAGTPTYEQYF. The CDR3 region has the DNA TGTGCCAGCAGCCGGGCAGGGACACCAACCTACGAGCAGTACTTC.

This clonotype has a count of ten or more. V and J are TRBV20-1 and TRBJ2-1, with 8 bases identical to TRBD1. The CDR3 runs 13 residues. Per germline, CDR1 DFQATT and CDR2 SNEGSKA (reference sequence). With V trimmed by 5 bases and J by 10 bases, 10 bases remained unmatched. CDR3 in amino acids: CSAPTGASIEQFF. DNA for the CDR3: TGCAGTGCTCCGACAGGGGCGTCGATCGAGCAGTTCTTC.

This clonotype was observed once. V usage is TRBV4-2 and J usage is TRBJ2-1; no clear D gene. With 0 bases removed from V and 3 bases from J, the gap between germline ends came to 9 bases. CDR3 length equals 15 residues. Germline V gene lookup returns CDR1 LGHNA and CDR2 YNFKEQ. CDR3: CASSQEATDYNEQFF. In DNA form, the CDR3 reads TGTGCCAGCAGCCAAGAAGCTACAGACTACAATGAGCAGTTCTTC.

The chain recombines TRBV5-1 with TRBJ2-6; D remains ambiguous. CDR1 is SGHRS and CDR2 is YFSETQ in the germline V gene. The CDR3 consists of 15 residues. V dropped 8 bases and J dropped 2 bases, with 14 bases sitting between them. CDR3 region: CASISRLAGANVLTF. CDR3 in DNA: TGCGCCAGTATATCCAGGTTGGCTGGGGCCAACGTCCTGACTTTC.

The sample holds a few counts of this clonotype. DNA for the CDR3: TGTGCCAGCAGCCAAGATGGCCTAGCGGGAGATGAGACCCAGTACTTC. It yields the protein CASSQDGLAGDETQYF. V usage is TRBV4-2 and J usage is TRBJ2-5, with 10 bases that match TRBD2. Germline CDR1 LGHNA, CDR2 YNFKEQ. This CDR3 region has 16 residues. The J segment lost 5 bases and the V segment lost 0 bases, leaving 6 bases of the junction unmatched.

The table lists this clonotype with many counts. This chain links TRBV5-1 with TRBJ1-5; D uncertain. Germline CDR1 is SGHRS and CDR2 is YFSETQ. Trimming left V 4 bases short and J 5 bases short, with 16 bases between. The length of the CDR3 is 15 residues. CDR3 in amino acids: CASSPGSHDDQPQHF. The DNA of the CDR3 is TGCGCCAGCAGCCCCGGGAGTCATGACGATCAGCCCCAGCATTTT. Full variable domain (rest looked up from reference TRBV5-1 and TRBJ1-5): KAGVTQTPRYLIKTRGQQVTLSCSPISGHRSVSWYQQTPGQGLQFLFEYFSETQRNKGNFPGRFSGRQFSNSRSEMNVSTLELGDSALYLCASSPGSHDDQPQHFGDGTRLSIL.